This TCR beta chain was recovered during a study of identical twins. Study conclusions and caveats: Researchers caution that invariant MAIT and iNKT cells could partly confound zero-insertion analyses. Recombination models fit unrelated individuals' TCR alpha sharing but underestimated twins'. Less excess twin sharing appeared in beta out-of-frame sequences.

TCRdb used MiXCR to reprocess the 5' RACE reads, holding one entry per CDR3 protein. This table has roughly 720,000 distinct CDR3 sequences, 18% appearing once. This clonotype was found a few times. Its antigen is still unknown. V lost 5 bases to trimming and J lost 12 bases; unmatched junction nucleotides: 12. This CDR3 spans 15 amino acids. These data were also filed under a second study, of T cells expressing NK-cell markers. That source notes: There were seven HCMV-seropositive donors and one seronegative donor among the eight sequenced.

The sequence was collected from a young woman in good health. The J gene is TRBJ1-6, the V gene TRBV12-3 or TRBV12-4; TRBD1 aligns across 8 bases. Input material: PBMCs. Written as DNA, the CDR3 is TGTGCCAGCAGTCCGATCGGACAGGGTAGGGTACCCCTCCACTTT. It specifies CASSPIGQGRVPLHF.